This T cell receptor (beta chain) appears in the sequencing data of a study of lymphopenia after photon versus proton radiotherapy. Clones were sequenced by immunoSEQ multiplex PCR, and TCRdb holds only the in-frame ones, with some missing. The table records tens of thousands of clones, just over 85% of them present only once. As concerns this clone: Its antigen is not known.

V shed 0 bases and J 4 bases; nucleotides not matched to a gene: 4. CDR1 and CDR2 from the germline V gene are LGHNA and YNFKEQ. The CDR3 runs to 17 residues. Overall study findings and caveats: Better survival with proton therapy was suggested as possible, not demonstrated. Post-nadir diversity loss with photons came from oligoclonal expansion, particularly CD8+ Temra cells.

The clonotype originates from an older woman with pancreatic cancer. Some clones in this sample may be carry-over from other donors' samples. Sequencing used peripheral blood, obtained from a patient treated with proton-based radiotherapy. V gene TRBV4-2 combines with J gene TRBJ2-1; 12 bases are shared with TRBD2. The CDR3 DNA reads as TGTGCCAGCAGCCAAGAGGGACTAGCGGGCCCATACAATGAGCAGTTCTTC. Its translation is CASSQEGLAGPYNEQFF.